The 27 T cell receptor beta chains listed next were all sequenced from one sample in a study of blood T cell repertoires in COVID-19. TCRdb keeps only in-frame clones here, not all; method: immunoSEQ multiplex PCR. Of about 160,000 clones in the sample, 70% to 90% were seen once. The specimen was peripheral blood. Every receptor here comes from a woman in her fifties or sixties with COVID-19, enrolled during active disease.

V and J are TRBV6-5 and TRBJ2-2, with D perhaps TRBD1 (6 bases). Looked up from germline, CDR1 is MNHEY and CDR2 is SVGAGI. V lost 2 bases and J 4 bases, leaving 11 bases between the germline ends. The CDR3 is 15 residues long. The CDR3 region has the DNA TGTGCCAGCAGTTACCAAGGACAGCTCACCGGGGAGCTGTTTTTT. It yields the protein CASSYQGQLTGELFF.

The chain uses TRBV5-1 and TRBJ2-2; 7 bases are shared with TRBD1. The V gene's germline CDR1 is SGHRS and CDR2 YFSETQ. This CDR3 is built from 15 residues. Unmatched junction bases numbered 4, after V lost 3 bases and J lost 2 bases. The CDR3 sequence: CASSSGTVNTGELFF. CDR3 coding DNA: TGCGCCAGCAGCTCGGGGACAGTAAACACCGGGGAGCTGTTTTTT.

The V call is TRBV6-5, the J call TRBJ1-2; a possible D gene is TRBD1 (6 bases). Germline CDR1 MNHEY, CDR2 SVGAGI. The CDR3 spans 15 residues. V was pared by 6 bases and J by 0 bases, with 14 bases between. The CDR3 region is CASSHDRQANYGYTF. CDR3 coding DNA: TGTGCCAGCAGCCATGACAGGCAAGCTAACTATGGCTACACCTTC.

This CDR3 is CASSKDRAYNEQFF. The CDR3 bases are TGCGCCAGCAGCAAGGACAGGGCCTACAATGAGCAGTTCTTC. This sequence joins TRBV5-1 and TRBJ2-1; 8 bases fit TRBD1. The CDR3 loop spans 14 amino acids. V was clipped by 4 bases and J by 2 bases; unmatched bases: 2. Looked up from germline, CDR1 is SGHRS and CDR2 is YFSETQ.

The rearrangement joins TRBV5-1 to TRBJ2-1, with D possibly matching TRBD2 (5 bases). V was trimmed by 8 bases and J by 1 base, leaving 13 bases between them. The CDR3 contains 14 residues. CDR1 is SGHRS and CDR2 is YFSETQ in the germline V gene. The CDR3 spells CASRRTESYNEQFF. In DNA, the CDR3 is TGCGCCAGTCGACGGACTGAATCCTACAATGAGCAGTTCTTC.

This clone was detected only once. The chain carries TRBV6-5 and TRBJ1-4, with D possibly TRBD1 on 6 matching bases. Germline assignment: CDR1 MNHEY and CDR2 SVGAGI. V was cut by 5 bases and J by 5 bases, with 15 bases left in between. This CDR3 has 15 amino acids. CDR3 sequence (DNA): TGTGCCAGCAGTCCCTTACAGGGCCGGAATGAAAAACTGTTTTTT. It codes for CASSPLQGRNEKLFF.

This clone was detected only once. The rearrangement uses TRBV5-4 and TRBJ2-3; 10 bases match TRBD2. V was pared by 4 bases and J by 2 bases, with 7 bases of the junction left unmatched. The CDR3 length is 16 residues. Germline-derived CDR1 and CDR2 are SGHNT and YYREEE (reference sequence). The CDR3 DNA sequence: TGTGCCAGCAGCATTAGGACTAGCGGCAACACAGATACGCAGTATTTT. Amino acids: CASSIRTSGNTDTQYF. Together with reference TRBV5-4 and TRBJ2-3, the CDR3 gives the full variable domain: ETGVTQSPTHLIKTRGQQVTLRCSSQSGHNTVSWYQQALGQGPQFIFQYYREEENGRGNFPPRFSGLQFPNYSSELNVNALELDDSALYLCASSIRTSGNTDTQYFGPGTRLTVL.

This chain links TRBV10-1 with TRBJ2-2; D uncertain. V was shortened by 4 bases and J by 4 bases, with 7 bases between the two germline ends. The length of the CDR3 is 13 residues. The V gene's germline CDR1 is WNHNN and CDR2 SYGVQD (reference sequence). CDR3 loop: CASSALATGELFF. In nucleotides, the CDR3 is TGCGCCAGCAGTGCGCTGGCCACCGGGGAGCTGTTTTTT.

The chain joins TRBV12-3 or TRBV12-4 to TRBJ2-1; no definite D call. Trimming pared 6 bases from V and 5 bases from J, leaving 5 bases between. The CDR3 loop spans 11 amino acids. The CDR3 DNA follows: TGTGCCAGCAGCTTTCACAATGAGCAGTTCTTC. Its translation is CASSFHNEQFF.

This clone was found once. J is TRBJ2-7 and V is TRBV5-1; 11 nucleotides agree with TRBD2. CDR3 length: 14 amino acids. CDR1 SGHRS and CDR2 YFSETQ come from the germline V gene. J was trimmed by 3 bases and V by 2 bases; bases with no gene match: 1. CDR3 sequence (DNA): TGCGCCAGCAGCTTTGGACTAGCGGGCTACGAGCAGTACTTC. It specifies CASSFGLAGYEQYF.

This chain connects TRBV18 to TRBJ1-1, with D perhaps TRBD1 (5 bases). The CDR3 covers 16 residues. Deletions cut 3 bases from V and 2 bases from J, with 16 bases between. Germline V gene sequence: CDR1 KGHSH, CDR2 LQKENI. CDR3 sequence: CASSPTWGSVNTEAFF. The CDR3 coding sequence is TGTGCCAGCTCACCTACCTGGGGCAGCGTTAACACTGAAGCTTTCTTT.

About this clone: The same CDR3 also results from other DNA sequences found in this sample. The chain combines TRBV19 with TRBJ1-1, with a tentative D call TRBD1 (5 bases). V lost 3 bases and J lost 2, with 7 bases in between. The CDR3 is 13 residues long. Germline lookup yields CDR1 LNHDA and CDR2 SQIVND (reference sequence). CDR3 region: CASSIGQNTEAFF. Written as DNA, the CDR3 is TGTGCCAGTAGTATTGGACAAAACACTGAAGCTTTCTTT. Supplemented by reference TRBV19 and TRBJ1-1, the full variable domain reads DGGITQSPKYLFRKEGQNVTLSCEQNLNHDAMYWYRQDPGQGLRLIYYSQIVNDFQKGDIAEGYSVSREKKESFPLTVTSAQKNPTAFYLCASSIGQNTEAFFGQGTRLTVV.

V usage is TRBV7-8 and J usage is TRBJ1-1, with D unclear. The CDR3 sequence is 14 residues long. Germline CDR1 SGHVS, CDR2 FQNEAQ. V was cut by 5 bases and J by 1 base, with 11 bases left in between. The CDR3 is CASSLAGWNTEAFF. The CDR3 bases are TGTGCCAGCAGCCTGGCGGGCTGGAACACTGAAGCTTTCTTT. The variable domain in full, with the rest retrieved from reference TRBV7-8 and TRBJ1-1, is GAGVSQSPRYKVAKRGQDVALRCDPISGHVSLFWYQQALGQGPEFLTYFQNEAQLDKSGLPSDRFFAERPEGSVSTLKIQRTQQEDSAVYLCASSLAGWNTEAFFGQGTRLTVV.

The rearrangement links TRBV7-2 to TRBJ2-1; TRBD2 matches 10 bases. V was clipped by 5 bases and J by 1 base; unmatched bases: 5. Germline V gene data show CDR1 as SGHTA and CDR2 as FQGNSA. The length of the CDR3 is 16 residues. CDR3 loop: CASSVQAGGSYNEQFF. The CDR3 DNA follows: TGTGCCAGCAGCGTACAAGCGGGAGGGTCCTACAATGAGCAGTTCTTC.

V gene TRBV3-1 (or the pseudogene TRBV3-2) combines with J gene TRBJ1-5; possibly TRBD1 for D (6 bases). CDR3 length equals 14 residues. Germline loops: CDR1 LGHDT, CDR2 YNNKEL (reference sequence). V lost 5 bases, J lost 3 bases, and 11 bases lay in between. In nucleotides, the CDR3 is TGTGCCAGCAGCGTGACAGGCTTCAATCAGCCCCAGCATTTT. Translating gives CASSVTGFNQPQHF.

The chain is built from TRBV19 and TRBJ2-7; TRBD2 might be the D (6 bases). CDR1 and CDR2 (germline): LNHDA, SQIVND (reference sequence). The V end lost 0 bases, the J end lost 5 bases, and 11 bases lay between the germline ends. The CDR3 runs 14 residues. This CDR3 reads CASSIDRGTDEQYF. CDR3 in DNA: TGTGCCAGTAGTATAGATCGGGGGACCGACGAGCAGTACTTC.

The V call is TRBV19, the J call TRBJ1-4; 9 bases are a match to TRBD1. The CDR3 has 13 residues. J was trimmed by 8 bases and V by 5 bases; bases with no gene match: 3. The germline V gene has CDR1 LNHDA and CDR2 SQIVND (reference sequence). The CDR3 sequence is CASSDRGNEKLFF. The DNA for the CDR3 is TGTGCCAGTAGTGACAGGGGGAACGAAAAACTGTTTTTT.

The chain links TRBV18 to TRBJ1-6, with 9 bases aligning to TRBD1. This CDR3 is 14 amino acids long. J gave up 13 bases and V 6 bases, and 10 bases lay outside the gene matches. From germline, CDR1 is KGHSH and CDR2 LQKENI. The CDR3 bases are TGTGCCAGCTCCGGACAGGGGACGGATGGTCCCCTCCACTTT. Amino acid sequence: CASSGQGTDGPLHF.

This clone has just a few counts. The genes are TRBV5-1 and TRBJ2-1; 10 bases line up with TRBD2. The CDR3 loop spans 16 amino acids. V lost 4 bases and J lost 3; bases outside the gene matches: 7. Germline V CDR1 and CDR2: SGHRS, YFSETQ. The CDR3 region is CASSKGTSVFYNEQFF. For the CDR3, the DNA is TGCGCCAGCAGCAAGGGGACTAGCGTGTTCTACAATGAGCAGTTCTTC.

The chain carries TRBV2 and TRBJ2-1, with a weak D call TRBD2 (6 bases). The CDR3 consists of 15 residues. V was trimmed by 3 bases and J by 5 bases, leaving 14 bases between them. From germline, CDR1 is SNHLY and CDR2 FYNNEI. CDR3 DNA sequence: TGTGCCAGCAGTGAGGATAGCGGAGTCAACAATGAGCAGTTCTTC. Its protein is CASSEDSGVNNEQFF.

This clone occurred once. This chain connects TRBV19 to TRBJ2-7; 7 nucleotides line up with TRBD2. The J segment lost 2 bases and the V segment lost 4 bases, leaving 11 bases of the junction unmatched. This CDR3 spans 16 amino acids. Germline V gene lookup returns CDR1 LNHDA and CDR2 SQIVND (reference sequence). The CDR3 bases are TGTGCCAGTAGTACCCCTCGGAGCGGGGACCCCTACGAGCAGTACTTC. The encoded protein is CASSTPRSGDPYEQYF. Filled out from reference TRBV19 and TRBJ2-7, the complete variable domain reads DGGITQSPKYLFRKEGQNVTLSCEQNLNHDAMYWYRQDPGQGLRLIYYSQIVNDFQKGDIAEGYSVSREKKESFPLTVTSAQKNPTAFYLCASSTPRSGDPYEQYFGPGTRLTVT.

The rearrangement links TRBV4-1 to TRBJ1-1; D gene ambiguous. The CDR3 sequence is 14 residues long. The V end was cut by 3 bases, the J end by 7 bases, with 15 bases between. Germline V gene lookup returns CDR1 MGHRA and CDR2 YSYEKL. As DNA, the CDR3 is TGCGCCAGCAGCCATCCCTCGGGGTCAAGTGAAGCTTTCTTT. Translated, it gives CASSHPSGSSEAFF.

The V and J genes are TRBV5-4 and TRBJ2-5; D uncertain. This CDR3 has 13 residues. Germline values: CDR1 SGHNT, CDR2 YYREEE (reference sequence). V was trimmed by 2 bases and J by 5 bases, leaving 10 bases between them. The CDR3 DNA reads as TGTGCCAGCAGCTTTGGGCATCGGGAGACCCAGTACTTC. It is translated as CASSFGHRETQYF.

The rearrangement joins TRBV6-5 to TRBJ1-1; 7 bases agree with TRBD1. There are 15 residues in the CDR3. The V gene end was trimmed by 5 bases and the J gene end by 4 bases; junction bases not matched to a gene: 10. The germline V gene has CDR1 MNHEY and CDR2 SVGAGI. The CDR3 DNA reads as TGTGCCAGCAGTCCGCGGTCGACAGGGATCACTGAAGCTTTCTTT. This codes for CASSPRSTGITEAFF.

V is TRBV7-8 and J is TRBJ2-1; possible D gene TRBD2, 5 bases. Germline lookup yields CDR1 SGHVS and CDR2 FQNEAQ. Trimming removed 4 bases from V and 9 bases from J, with 13 bases in between. The CDR3 totals 13 residues. This chain's CDR3 is CASSSPGSFEQFF. CDR3 coding DNA: TGTGCCAGCAGCTCCCCGGGGAGCTTTGAGCAGTTCTTC.

This clone was seen just once. The chain couples TRBV24-1 to TRBJ2-3, with 7 bases aligning to TRBD2. The CDR3 runs to 12 residues. From germline, CDR1 is KGHDR and CDR2 SFDVKD. V lost 9 bases to trimming and J lost 8 bases; unmatched junction nucleotides: 7. CDR3 in DNA: TGTGCCACCTCTCCGGGGAGGGGTACGCAGTATTTT. It is translated as CATSPGRGTQYF.

The chain combines TRBV7-8 with TRBJ2-2; the D gene is possibly TRBD1 (5 bases). Germline V gene data show CDR1 as SGHVS and CDR2 as FQNEAQ. CDR3 length: 13 amino acids. Trimming shortened V by 5 bases and J by 7 bases, and 11 bases separated the two germline ends. The CDR3 here is CASSLGAGGELFF. The CDR3 nucleotides are TGTGCCAGCAGCCTTGGGGCCGGCGGGGAGCTGTTTTTT.